This entry describes one T cell receptor beta chain. What it recognizes is unknown. The germline gene is not matched at one end of the junction; a read error may be the cause. The data are from a study of PD-1 blockade in mismatch repair-deficient tumors. Study-wide points: Rapid post-treatment expansion, then contraction, generally preceding radiologic response, marked tumor-resident clones.

The V gene's germline CDR1 is SSHAT and CDR2 FNYEAQ (reference sequence). This CDR3 has 13 residues. Only in-frame clones appear in the TCRdb table, and some are missing; sequencing was by immunoSEQ multiplex PCR. The table lists fewer than 45,000 clones, around 84% of them singletons. The TCR was taken from an adult with mismatch repair-deficient cancer. Source: peripheral blood, taken about 80 weeks after starting pembrolizumab. J is TRBJ1-4 and V is TRBV7-7; weak D call: TRBD1 (6 bases). The CDR3 is CASSPQGFEKLFF. The CDR3 bases are TGTGCTAGCAGCCCACAGGGTTTTGAAAAACTGTTTTTT.